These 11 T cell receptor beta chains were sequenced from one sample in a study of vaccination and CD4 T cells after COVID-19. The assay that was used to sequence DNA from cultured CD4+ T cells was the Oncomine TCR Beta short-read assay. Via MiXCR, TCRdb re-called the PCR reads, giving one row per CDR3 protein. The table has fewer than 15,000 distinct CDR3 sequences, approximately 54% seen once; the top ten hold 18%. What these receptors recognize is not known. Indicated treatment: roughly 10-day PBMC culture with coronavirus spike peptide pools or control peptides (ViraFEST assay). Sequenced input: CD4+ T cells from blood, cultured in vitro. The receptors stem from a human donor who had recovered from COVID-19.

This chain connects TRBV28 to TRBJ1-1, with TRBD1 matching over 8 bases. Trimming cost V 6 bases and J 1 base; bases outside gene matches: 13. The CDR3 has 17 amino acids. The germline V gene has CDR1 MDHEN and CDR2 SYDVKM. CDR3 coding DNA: TGTGCCAGCAGGGCCCCGCACCGGGACAGGCGGAACACTGAAGCTTTCTTT. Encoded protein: CASRAPHRDRRNTEAFF.

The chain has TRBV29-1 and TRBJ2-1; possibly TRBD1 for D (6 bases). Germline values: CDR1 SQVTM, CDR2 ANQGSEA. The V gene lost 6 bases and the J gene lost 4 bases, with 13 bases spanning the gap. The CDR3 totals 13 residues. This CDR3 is CSVTGMMYNEQFF. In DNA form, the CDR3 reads TGCAGCGTAACAGGGATGATGTACAATGAGCAGTTCTTC.

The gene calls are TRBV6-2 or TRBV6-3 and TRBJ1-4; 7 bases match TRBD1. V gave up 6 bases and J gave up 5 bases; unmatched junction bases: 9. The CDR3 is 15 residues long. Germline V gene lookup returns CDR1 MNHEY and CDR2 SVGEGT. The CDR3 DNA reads TGTGCCAGCAGCGGGGCCGGGACAGCGAATGAAAAACTGTTTTTT. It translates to CASSGAGTANEKLFF.

Here the CDR3 reads CASSDPPAGPWWGYTF. The CDR3 DNA reads TGTGCCAGCAGCGACCCCCCCGCCGGGCCCTGGTGGGGCTACACCTTC. The V call is TRBV6-2 or TRBV6-3, the J call TRBJ1-2; D call uncertain. The CDR3 length is 16 residues. The germline gives CDR1 MNHEY, CDR2 SVGEGT. V lost 6 bases to trimming and J lost 8 bases, with 25 bases between them.

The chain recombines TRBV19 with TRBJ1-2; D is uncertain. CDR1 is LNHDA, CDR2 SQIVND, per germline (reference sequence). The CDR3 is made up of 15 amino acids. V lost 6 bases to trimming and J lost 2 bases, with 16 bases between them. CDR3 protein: CASSTRLEANYGYTF. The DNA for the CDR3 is TGTGCCAGTAGCACCCGCTTAGAGGCCAACTATGGCTACACCTTC.

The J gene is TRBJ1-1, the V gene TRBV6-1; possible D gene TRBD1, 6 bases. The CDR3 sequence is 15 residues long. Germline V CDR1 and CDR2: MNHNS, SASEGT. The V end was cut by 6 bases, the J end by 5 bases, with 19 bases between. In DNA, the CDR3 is TGTGCCAGCAGGCCGGGACATACCCCGGGGACTGAAGCTTTCTTT. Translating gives CASRPGHTPGTEAFF.

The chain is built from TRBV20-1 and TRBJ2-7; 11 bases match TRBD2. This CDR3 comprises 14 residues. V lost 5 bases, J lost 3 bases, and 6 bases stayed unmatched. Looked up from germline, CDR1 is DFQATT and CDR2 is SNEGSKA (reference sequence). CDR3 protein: CSALGTSGNYEQYF. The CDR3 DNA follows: TGCAGTGCTCTCGGGACTAGCGGAAACTACGAGCAGTACTTC.

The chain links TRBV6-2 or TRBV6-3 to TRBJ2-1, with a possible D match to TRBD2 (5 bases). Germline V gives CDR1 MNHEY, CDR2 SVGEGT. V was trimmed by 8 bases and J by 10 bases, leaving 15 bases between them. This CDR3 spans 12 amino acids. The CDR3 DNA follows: TGTGCCAGCCGGGATCCTTCGGAGGAGCAGTTCTTC. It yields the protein CASRDPSEEQFF.

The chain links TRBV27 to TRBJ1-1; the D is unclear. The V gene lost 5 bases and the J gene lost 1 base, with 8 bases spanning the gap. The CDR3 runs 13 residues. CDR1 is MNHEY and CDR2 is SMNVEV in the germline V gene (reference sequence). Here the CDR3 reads CASSRFQNTEAFF. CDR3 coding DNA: TGTGCCAGCAGTCGATTTCAGAACACTGAAGCTTTCTTT.

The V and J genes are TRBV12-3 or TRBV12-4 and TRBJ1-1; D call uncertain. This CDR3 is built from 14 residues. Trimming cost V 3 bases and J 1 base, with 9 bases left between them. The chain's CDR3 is CASSFGETNTEAFF. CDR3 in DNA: TGTGCCAGCAGTTTCGGGGAAACGAACACTGAAGCTTTCTTT.

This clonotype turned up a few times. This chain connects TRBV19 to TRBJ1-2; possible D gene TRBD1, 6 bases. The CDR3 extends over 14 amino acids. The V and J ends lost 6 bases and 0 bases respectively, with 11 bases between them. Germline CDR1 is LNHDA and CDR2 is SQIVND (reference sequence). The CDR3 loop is CASREGGANYGYTF. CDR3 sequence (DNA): TGTGCCAGTAGGGAAGGGGGAGCTAACTATGGCTACACCTTC. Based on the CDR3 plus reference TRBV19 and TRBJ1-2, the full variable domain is DGGITQSPKYLFRKEGQNVTLSCEQNLNHDAMYWYRQDPGQGLRLIYYSQIVNDFQKGDIAEGYSVSREKKESFPLTVTSAQKNPTAFYLCASREGGANYGYTFGSGTRLTVV.